What follows are 23 T cell receptor beta chains derived from one specimen sequenced in a study of cytomegalovirus exposure and HLA in healthy donors. With 60 Vbeta and 13 Jbeta primers, the PCR was carried out. Assay: immunoSEQ multiplex PCR; the TCRdb copy retains only in-frame clones and omits some. The sample holds about 220,000 clones; over 75% are singletons and the top ten take less than 2%. The sample taken for sequencing was PBMCs. The source of these receptors is a male donor in good health and CMV-seronegative.

The rearrangement joins TRBV7-3 to TRBJ2-2, with TRBD1 matching 10 bases. The V gene's germline CDR1 is SGHTA and CDR2 FQGTGA. Germline trimming cut 6 bases from V and 6 bases from J; bases unmatched to any gene: 7. The CDR3 spans 15 residues. This chain's CDR3 is CASSYLGQGAGELFF. The CDR3 coding sequence is TGTGCCAGCAGTTACCTCGGACAGGGGGCCGGGGAGCTGTTTTTT.

The chain combines TRBV28 with TRBJ2-5; 10 bases are shared with TRBD1. The J call may be in error: the DNA end matches TRBJ2-7 better. In germline, CDR1 is MDHEN, CDR2 SYDVKM. The CDR3 contains 13 residues. This CDR3 is CASRGTGVFEQYF. The CDR3 DNA is TGTGCCAGCAGGGGGACAGGGGTGTTCGAGCAGTACTTC.

This clone was seen only once. The chain uses TRBV30 and TRBJ1-3; D possibly corresponds to TRBD1 (5 bases). The V and J ends lost 2 bases and 2 bases respectively, with 13 bases between them. The CDR3 is made up of 15 amino acids. Germline V gene data show CDR1 as GTSNPN and CDR2 as SVGIG (reference sequence). The CDR3 sequence is CAWSPLRGTGNTIYF. CDR3 nucleotides: TGTGCCTGGAGTCCCCTAAGGGGTACTGGAAACACCATATATTTT.

The chain is built from TRBV7-2 and TRBJ1-1; D unresolved. From germline, CDR1 is SGHTA and CDR2 FQGNSA. The CDR3 has 13 residues. V shed 6 bases and J shed 1 base, with 9 bases lying between them. The CDR3 is CASRGRSNTEAFF. The CDR3 region has the DNA TGTGCCAGCAGGGGCAGGTCGAACACTGAAGCTTTCTTT. Complete variable domain (other parts from reference TRBV7-2 and TRBJ1-1): GAGVSQSPSNKVTEKGKDVELRCDPISGHTALYWYRQSLGQGLEFLIYFQGNSAPDKSGLPSDRFSAERTGGSVSTLTIQRTQQEDSAVYLCASRGRSNTEAFFGQGTRLTVV.

J is TRBJ2-2 and V is TRBV7-8; 8 nucleotides line up with TRBD1. The germline V gene has CDR1 SGHVS and CDR2 FQNEAQ. The CDR3 spans 18 residues. V dropped 4 bases and J dropped 1; count of bases not matched to a gene: 11. DNA of the CDR3: TGTGCCAGCAGCTCCATTAGAAGAGACAGGGGGAACACCGGGGAGCTGTTTTTT. This encodes CASSSIRRDRGNTGELFF.

This clone was recorded once. The chain has TRBV6-1 and TRBJ2-5; 8 bases align to TRBD1. Germline assignment: CDR1 MNHNS and CDR2 SASEGT. The CDR3 is 14 residues long. The junction had 5 bases not matched to a gene; V was cut back by 1 base and J by 7 bases. DNA for the CDR3: TGTGCCAGCAGTGAAGAACAGGGGGGCAGGACCCAGTACTTC. Amino acids: CASSEEQGGRTQYF.

V usage is TRBV11-2 and J usage is TRBJ1-2, with 7 bases aligning to TRBD1. Per the germline V gene, CDR1 is SGHAT and CDR2 is FQNNGV. The CDR3 contains 14 residues. The V segment lost 5 bases and the J segment 4 bases; nucleotides outside the gene matches: 7. CDR3 amino acids: CASSTGQSFYGYTF. The CDR3, as DNA: TGTGCCAGCAGCACGGGACAGAGCTTCTATGGCTACACCTTC.

V is TRBV7-2 and J is TRBJ1-2, with TRBD1 identical over 9 bases. This CDR3 is built from 16 residues. V shed 0 bases and J 7 bases; nucleotides not matched to a gene: 9. Per germline, CDR1 SGHTA and CDR2 FQGNSA. This CDR3 is CASSLASGDRALGYTF. The CDR3 nucleotides are TGTGCCAGCAGCTTAGCCTCGGGGGACAGGGCCCTTGGCTACACCTTC.

The CDR3 spells CASSLAPRGPAYEQYF. For the CDR3, the DNA is TGTGCCAGCAGCTTAGCCCCTAGGGGTCCAGCCTACGAGCAGTACTTC. J is TRBJ2-7 and V is TRBV7-8; possible D gene TRBD1, 5 bases. This CDR3 contains 16 residues. V dropped 0 bases and J dropped 2 bases, with 14 bases sitting between them. CDR1 and CDR2 from the germline V gene are SGHVS and FQNEAQ.

V gene TRBV9 combines with J gene TRBJ2-6; 10 bases match TRBD1. Germline values: CDR1 SGDLS, CDR2 YYNGEE. V was clipped by 5 bases and J by 1 base; unmatched bases: 3. CDR3 length: 16 amino acids. The CDR3 protein is CASRGTGASGANVLTF. Here the CDR3 DNA reads TGTGCCAGCAGGGGGACAGGGGCATCTGGGGCCAACGTCCTGACTTTC.

The chain employs TRBV6-5 and TRBJ1-2, with D unresolved. The CDR3 is 13 amino acids. Germline CDR1 reads MNHEY; CDR2 reads SVGAGI. V lost 0 bases to trimming and J lost 4 bases, with 6 bases between them. The CDR3 bases are TGTGCCAGCAGTTACTCCGCCGGCTATGGCTACACCTTC. This codes for CASSYSAGYGYTF.

This chain connects TRBV30 to TRBJ2-7; the D gene is possibly TRBD1 (6 bases). Germline values: CDR1 GTSNPN, CDR2 SVGIG (reference sequence). The CDR3 has 16 amino acids. The ends were cut back, 3 bases at V and 3 bases at J, with 21 bases in the middle. This chain's CDR3 is CAWRDSGHGKSYEQYF. The CDR3 DNA follows: TGTGCCTGGAGAGACTCGGGACACGGGAAGAGCTACGAGCAGTACTTC. Filled out from reference TRBV30 and TRBJ2-7, the complete variable domain reads SQTIHQWPATLVQPVGSPLSLECTVEGTSNPNLYWYRQAAGRGLQLLFYSVGIGQISSEVPQNLSASRPQDRQFILSSKKLLLSDSGFYLCAWRDSGHGKSYEQYFGPGTRLTVT.

As to this clone: At one end the junction does not follow the germline gene, possibly because of a read error. The gene calls are TRBV5-6 and TRBJ2-1; D is possibly TRBD1 (5 bases). The CDR3 is made up of 16 amino acids. Germline-derived CDR1 and CDR2 are SGHDT and YYEEEE. The CDR3 region is CVSSLLDIWSYNEQFF. CDR3 DNA sequence: TGTGTCAGCAGCTTGCTGGACATATGGTCCTACAATGAGCAGTTCTTC.

A single count supports this clone. The CDR3 coding sequence is TGTGCCAGCAAGGAGGGCGGGGTGACCGGGGAGCTGTTTTTT. Its protein is CASKEGGVTGELFF. The chain links TRBV19 to TRBJ2-2; the D gene is possibly TRBD2 (6 bases). The germline V and J ends were trimmed by 9 bases and 5 bases, with 16 bases remaining between them. Germline-derived CDR1 and CDR2 are LNHDA and SQIVND (reference sequence). The CDR3 runs to 14 residues.

J is TRBJ2-3 and V is TRBV7-3, with TRBD2 matching 10 bases. Germline V CDR1 and CDR2: SGHTA, FQGTGA. CDR3 length equals 15 residues. V lost 4 bases, J lost 4 bases, and 5 bases stayed unmatched. CDR3 DNA: TGTGCCAGCAGCTGGAGCGGGGGGGCCGCAGATACGCAGTATTTT. Amino acid sequence: CASSWSGGAADTQYF.

CDR3 in amino acids: CASSAHRDPPYNEQFF. The CDR3 DNA sequence: TGTGCCAGCAGTGCCCACAGGGACCCCCCTTACAATGAGCAGTTCTTC. The genes are TRBV6-6 and TRBJ2-1, with D possibly matching TRBD1 (6 bases). This CDR3 comprises 16 residues. V was trimmed by 5 bases and J by 4 bases, leaving 18 bases between them. Germline loops: CDR1 MNHNY, CDR2 SVGAGI (reference sequence).

This chain links TRBV19 with TRBJ1-1; 7 positions agree with TRBD1. CDR1 is LNHDA, CDR2 SQIVND, per germline (reference sequence). V shed 3 bases, J shed 6 bases, and the junction held 10 bases outside the gene matches. The CDR3 length is 15 residues. In DNA form, the CDR3 reads TGTGCCAGTAGTATCTCTCCCGACAGGGCGGCTGAAGCTTTCTTT. This encodes CASSISPDRAAEAFF.

CDR3 sequence reads: CASSGSGLAYNEQFF. CDR3 nucleotides: TGTGCCAGCAGCGGATCGGGACTAGCGTACAATGAGCAGTTCTTC. The chain links TRBV5-4 to TRBJ2-1; TRBD2 matches at 10 bases. CDR1 and CDR2 (germline): SGHNT, YYREEE (reference sequence). CDR3 length: 15 residues. Germline trimming cut 4 bases from V and 4 bases from J; bases unmatched to any gene: 5.

The chain links TRBV19 to TRBJ1-5, with 11 bases fitting TRBD1. The junction had 7 bases not matched to a gene; V was cut back by 3 bases and J by 6 bases. CDR1 is LNHDA and CDR2 is SQIVND in the germline V gene (reference sequence). CDR3 length equals 16 residues. In DNA form, the CDR3 reads TGTGCCAGTAGTATGTTCGGACAGGGGGCTAGTCAGCCCCAGCATTTT. It encodes CASSMFGQGASQPQHF.

Worth noting for this clone: The same CDR3 is also encoded by other DNA sequences in this sample. The chain carries TRBV18 and TRBJ1-5, with TRBD1 as a possible D gene (5 bases). Germline CDR1 is KGHSH and CDR2 is LQKENI. The CDR3 totals 13 residues. Trimming shortened V by 3 bases and J by 3 bases, and 6 bases separated the two germline ends. CDR3 sequence: CASSPDINQPQHF. The CDR3 DNA reads as TGTGCCAGCTCACCGGACATCAATCAGCCCCAGCATTTT.

This clone was recorded a few times. V gene TRBV7-9 combines with J gene TRBJ2-1; 7 bases agree with TRBD2. The J segment lost 0 bases and the V segment lost 4 bases, leaving 9 bases of the junction unmatched. Germline loops: CDR1 SEHNR, CDR2 FQNEAQ (reference sequence). The CDR3 runs 17 residues. In DNA form, the CDR3 reads TGTGCCAGCAGCTCCGATCGGTTAGCGGGCTCCTACAATGAGCAGTTCTTC. It codes for CASSSDRLAGSYNEQFF.

The chain joins TRBV9 to TRBJ2-7; 8 bases are a match to TRBD2. This CDR3 region has 12 residues. The V gene end was trimmed by 9 bases and the J gene end by 13 bases; junction bases not matched to a gene: 15. Germline-derived CDR1 and CDR2 are SGDLS and YYNGEE. The CDR3 DNA is TGTGCCACAGCCCCCGGCCGCGGGGGGCACTACTTC. Translating it yields CATAPGRGGHYF.

This clone was detected only a few times. The rearrangement links TRBV6-6 to TRBJ2-1; the match to TRBD2 covers 7 bases. V was clipped by 7 bases and J by 5 bases; unmatched bases: 5. Germline CDR1 and CDR2: MNHNY and SVGAGI (reference sequence). The CDR3 is 13 amino acids. CDR3 in DNA: TGTGCCAGCAAAGGGGCGGGAGACAATGAGCAGTTCTTC. It is translated as CASKGAGDNEQFF.